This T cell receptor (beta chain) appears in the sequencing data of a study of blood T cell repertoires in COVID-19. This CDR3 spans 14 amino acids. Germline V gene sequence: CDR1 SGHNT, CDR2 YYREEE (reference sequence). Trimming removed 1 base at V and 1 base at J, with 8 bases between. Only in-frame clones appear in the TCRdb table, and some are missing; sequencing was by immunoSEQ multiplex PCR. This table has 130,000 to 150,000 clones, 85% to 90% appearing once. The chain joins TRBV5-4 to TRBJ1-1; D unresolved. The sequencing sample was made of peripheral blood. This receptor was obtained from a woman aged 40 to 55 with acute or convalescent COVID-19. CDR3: CASSLTPSNTEAFF. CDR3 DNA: TGTGCCAGCAGCTTGACTCCGTCGAACACTGAAGCTTTCTTT.